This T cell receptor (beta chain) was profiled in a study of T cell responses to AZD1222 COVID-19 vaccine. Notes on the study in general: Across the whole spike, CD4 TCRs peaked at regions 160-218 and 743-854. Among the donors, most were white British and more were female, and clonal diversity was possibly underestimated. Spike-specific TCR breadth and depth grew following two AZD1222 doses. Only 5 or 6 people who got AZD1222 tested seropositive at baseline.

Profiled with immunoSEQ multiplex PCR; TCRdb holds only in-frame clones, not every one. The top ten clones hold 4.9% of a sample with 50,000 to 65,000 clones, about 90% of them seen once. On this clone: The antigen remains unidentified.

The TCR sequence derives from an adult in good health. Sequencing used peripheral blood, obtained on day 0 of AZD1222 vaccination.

CDR3 residues: CASSPGQRGAGELFF. The CDR3 region has the DNA TGTGCCAGCAGCCCCGGCCAAAGGGGGGCCGGGGAGCTGTTTTTT. The chain has TRBV6-5 and TRBJ2-2; D is tentatively TRBD1 or TRBD2 (6 bases each). The germline V gene has CDR1 MNHEY and CDR2 SVGAGI. Deletions cut 6 bases from V and 6 bases from J, with 17 bases between. This CDR3 region has 15 residues.